The 11 T cell receptor beta chains listed next were all sequenced from one sample in a study of T cell responses to AZD1222 COVID-19 vaccine. The assay was immunoSEQ multiplex PCR, and TCRdb's table has in-frame clones only and misses some. The sample contains about 110,000 clones, 70% to 90% of which appear only once. The source was peripheral blood, collected 28 days after the second AZD1222 dose. All receptors come from an adult who received the AZD1222 COVID-19 vaccine.

This chain connects TRBV15 to TRBJ2-3; 7 bases map to TRBD2. Germline V gene sequence: CDR1 LNHNV, CDR2 YYDKDF (reference sequence). This CDR3 is 16 amino acids long. V was pared by 5 bases and J by 0 bases, with 8 bases of the junction left unmatched. The CDR3 bases are TGTGCCACCAGCTTGGGGAGGGCCACTAGCACAGATACGCAGTATTTT. It translates to CATSLGRATSTDTQYF.

The V gene is TRBV9, the J gene TRBJ2-7; 7 bases align to TRBD2. The germline gives CDR1 SGDLS, CDR2 YYNGEE. J lost 4 bases, V lost 4 bases, and 8 bases had no gene match. The CDR3 extends over 14 amino acids. The CDR3 protein is CASSPKAGIYEQYF. The DNA of the CDR3 is TGTGCCAGCAGCCCAAAAGCGGGGATATACGAGCAGTACTTC.

This chain links TRBV6-4 with TRBJ2-1; TRBD2 agrees at 13 bases. V was pared by 3 bases and J by 7 bases, with 3 bases of the junction left unmatched. CDR1 is MRHNA and CDR2 is SNTAGT in the germline V gene. This CDR3 is 15 amino acids long. In DNA, the CDR3 is TGTGCCAGCAGTGATGGGACTAGCGGGATAAATGAGCAGTTCTTC. It encodes CASSDGTSGINEQFF.

This chain connects TRBV18 to TRBJ2-2; 11 nucleotides line up with TRBD1. J lost 3 bases, V lost 4 bases, and 7 bases had no gene match. CDR3 length equals 17 residues. Looked up from germline, CDR1 is KGHSH and CDR2 is LQKENI. The CDR3 region is CASSLRGQGADTGELFF. The CDR3 region has the DNA TGTGCCAGCTCACTTCGCGGACAGGGGGCCGACACCGGGGAGCTGTTTTTT.

The chain has TRBV10-3 and TRBJ2-3; 10 bases match TRBD2. The V gene end was trimmed by 3 bases and the J gene end by 3 bases; junction bases not matched to a gene: 3. CDR3 length: 15 residues. Germline-derived CDR1 and CDR2 are ENHRY and SYGVKD. The CDR3 coding sequence is TGTGCCATCAGTGACCTAGCGGGAGTGACAGATACGCAGTATTTT. The encoded protein is CAISDLAGVTDTQYF.

The chain recombines TRBV7-2 with TRBJ1-1; TRBD1 matches at 8 bases. Unmatched junction bases numbered 14, after V lost 4 bases and J lost 4 bases. Germline-derived CDR1 and CDR2 are SGHTA and FQGNSA. The CDR3 extends over 17 amino acids. The DNA for the CDR3 is TGTGCCAGCAGCTCCTTTGGGCAGGGGGCGCTTGGCACTGAAGCTTTCTTT. It encodes CASSSFGQGALGTEAFF.

V is TRBV5-4 and J is TRBJ2-1; D possibly uses TRBD1 or TRBD2 (5 bases each). CDR1 is SGHNT, CDR2 YYREEE, per germline (reference sequence). Trimming pared 4 bases from V and 0 bases from J, leaving 11 bases between. CDR3 length equals 15 residues. The CDR3 nucleotides are TGTGCCAGCAGCGACGGGGCGAGCTCCTACAATGAGCAGTTCTTC. It translates to CASSDGASSYNEQFF. Complete variable domain (other parts from reference TRBV5-4 and TRBJ2-1): ETGVTQSPTHLIKTRGQQVTLRCSSQSGHNTVSWYQQALGQGPQFIFQYYREEENGRGNFPPRFSGLQFPNYSSELNVNALELDDSALYLCASSDGASSYNEQFFGPGTRLTVL.

This clone was seen only a few times. The DNA for the CDR3 is TGTGCCAGCAGCTCTCGACAGGGGCCCTACGAGCAGTACTTC. Residues: CASSSRQGPYEQYF. This rearrangement joins TRBV13 to TRBJ2-7; 8 positions agree with TRBD1. After removal of 4 bases from V and 2 bases from J, the junction contained 4 bases not matched to a gene. The CDR3 totals 14 residues. Germline V gene lookup returns CDR1 PRHDT and CDR2 FYEKMQ (reference sequence).

J is TRBJ2-3 and V is TRBV19; 7 positions agree with TRBD2. Germline loops: CDR1 LNHDA, CDR2 SQIVND (reference sequence). V was clipped by 0 bases and J by 1 base; unmatched bases: 7. The CDR3 has 17 residues. The chain's CDR3 is CASSIDFGLAGTDTQYF. CDR3 DNA sequence: TGTGCCAGTAGTATAGATTTCGGGCTAGCGGGCACAGATACGCAGTATTTT.

This chain joins TRBV10-1 and TRBJ1-1, with D maybe TRBD1 (5 bases). This CDR3 is built from 13 residues. Germline-derived CDR1 and CDR2 are WNHNN and SYGVQD (reference sequence). V dropped 6 bases and J dropped 9 bases, with 17 bases sitting between them. CDR3 amino acids: CASSKEPAGKAFF. CDR3 DNA sequence: TGCGCCAGCAGCAAAGAGCCGGCAGGGAAAGCTTTCTTT.

The chain uses TRBV19 and TRBJ1-5; D gene ambiguous. The V and J ends lost 1 base and 2 bases respectively, with 9 bases between them. The CDR3 is 15 amino acids. The germline V gene has CDR1 LNHDA and CDR2 SQIVND (reference sequence). The CDR3 here is CASSIAGSGNQPQHF. For the CDR3, the DNA is TGTGCCAGTAGTATAGCAGGTTCTGGCAATCAGCCCCAGCATTTT.